This T cell receptor (beta chain) was sequenced for a study of cytomegalovirus exposure and HLA in healthy donors. Study results and caveats: When a later analysis was performed, an Asian-associated ancestry cluster reportedly had fewer N-insertions than the roughly 670-donor mean. In a later analysis, specific HLA alleles were associated with 15,000 to 20,000 TCR beta sequences at a 0.05 false discovery rate. The CMV antigen specificity of a few CMV-associated chains was confirmed through in vitro analysis.

Samples came from healthy bone marrow donors. CDR1 SNHLY and CDR2 FYNNEI come from the germline V gene. CDR3 length: 14 amino acids. V trimming: 4 bases; J trimming: 4 bases; junction bases outside the gene matches: 5. As for this clone: What it binds is not known.

PCR primers comprised 60 Vbeta and 13 Jbeta primers. Profiled with immunoSEQ multiplex PCR; TCRdb holds only in-frame clones, not every one. The sample records some 97,000 clones, about 75% being singletons. The chain joins TRBV2 to TRBJ2-7, with TRBD2 matching over 9 bases. Sequenced input: PBMCs. This TCR was sampled from a male donor in good health and CMV-seropositive. Here the CDR3 DNA reads TGTGCCAGCAGTGTGCCTAGCGGGGAATACGAGCAGTACTTC. Protein sequence: CASSVPSGEYEQYF.